What follows describes a single T cell receptor (beta chain). V lost 8 bases and J lost 5; bases outside the gene matches: 6. The CDR3 sequence is 13 residues long. Germline V gene sequence: CDR1 SNHLY, CDR2 FYNNEI. These data belong to a study of shared T cell receptors in the human thymus. The data were produced by immunoSEQ multiplex PCR, yet TCRdb's version contains in-frame clones alone and is incomplete. This table holds about 710,000 clones, roughly 86% found once. The same sample was also studied in work on human thymus T cells. That study adds: Those donating were healthy Finnish infants in corrective surgery for congenital heart defects. Obtained as resections during corrective heart surgery, the thymus tissue was then studied. Use of V and J genes seemed skewed within the thymic and blood repertoires. Overlap was high between thymic repertoires from unrelated individuals, as reported in related research.

Material: thymocytes. The chain recombines TRBV2 with TRBJ1-5; 7 nucleotides match TRBD1. The clonotype comes from a boy under two years old with a congenital heart defect. CDR3 residues: CASGTGEYQPQHF. CDR3 nucleotides: TGTGCCAGCGGTACAGGGGAGTATCAGCCCCAGCATTTT. Using reference TRBV2 and TRBJ1-5 for the parts outside the CDR3, the full variable domain is EPEVTQTPSHQVTQMGQEVILRCVPISNHLYFYWYRQILGQKVEFLVSFYNNEISEKSEIFDDQFSVERPDGSNFTLKIRSTKLEDSAMYFCASGTGEYQPQHFGDGTRLSIL.